This TCR beta chain was sequenced during a study of early T cells in non-severe SARS-CoV-2 infection. The sample holds a few counts of this clonotype. A single record per CDR3 protein comes from TCRdb applying MiXCR to the 5' RACE reads. The sample holds about 64,000 distinct CDR3 sequences, almost 9% seen once. This clonotype was sampled from an adult who was a healthcare worker with PCR-confirmed SARS-CoV-2 infection or an uninfected control (not recorded which). The sequencing used whole blood, collected at baseline.

The CDR3 coding sequence is TGTGCCAGCCTACCCGGGAGGGCAGGGAATGAGCAGTTCTTC. This gives the protein CASLPGRAGNEQFF. The chain employs TRBV2 and TRBJ2-1; TRBD2 aligns across 8 bases. V lost 8 bases to trimming and J lost 7 bases; unmatched junction nucleotides: 10. Germline V gives CDR1 SNHLY, CDR2 FYNNEI. The CDR3 contains 14 residues.